The entry below gives a single T cell receptor beta chain sequence along with its context. It lacks a known antigen. No much larger clone exists at a distance of one base, and base qualities are not known. This sample was taken from a study of cytomegalovirus exposure and HLA in healthy donors (dated by TCRdb to about 2017). Regarding the research as a whole: In an earlier analysis of roughly 500 of the donors, under 300 Gb of sequence data and 100 million or so unique TCR beta sequences from roughly 180 million T cells were reported. Roughly 310 gigabases of sequencing data and approximately 93 million unique TCR sequences were included in an early release covering roughly 600 HLA-typed donors. Among the roughly 400 genotyped donors, approximately 81% belonged to the genetic ancestry cluster associated with self-reported Caucasian donors. The study aimed to test whether cataloging public T cell receptors could reveal signatures of past pathogen exposure. The T cell repertoires of around 730 subjects were profiled by immunosequencing and related to cytomegalovirus serostatus. Besides the first cohort of under 700 subjects, a separate validation cohort made up of roughly 120 different subjects was used. To predict cytomegalovirus infection status, the study combined high-throughput TCR immunosequencing, statistical association of individual TCRs with disease status, and machine learning. In a later analysis, previously published TCR beta repertoires from some 640 donors were re-analyzed and high-resolution HLA genotyping was added so that TCR occurrence patterns could be studied. The later analysis used no new phenotypic data to find candidate immune exposures, relying instead on TCR beta sequences and their occurrence across donors. To decide whether each TCR beta V gene segment behaved as functional or pseudogenic, an earlier analysis of nearly 600 of the donors relied on high-throughput TCR beta sequencing. Alongside the repertoire data, information on donor age, sex, ethnicity and CMV serostatus was compiled. In a later genetic analysis, genome-wide SNP genotypes for about three fifths of the roughly 670 donors were used, and that subset was treated as a discovery cohort. Every repertoire in the discovery cohort had been generated on one and the same sequencing platform. Both class I and class II loci were covered by HLA typing, at four-digit resolution. The number of donors typed differed by locus, with 629-630 for A, B, C, DRB1 and DQB1, more than 500 for DQA1, 600 to 610 for DPA1, and around 450 for DPB1. Several DR-DQ haplotypes were treated as single units for association and clustering because of strong linkage in the cohort. Across some 400 genotyped donors of the cohort, an average of about 220,000 unique TCR beta nucleotide sequences per donor were sequenced, and roughly 20% of those sequences were non-productive.

Libraries were made using the immunoSEQ multiplex PCR assay. For the multiplex PCR, a mixture combining 60 forward primers for TCR Vbeta segments and 13 reverse primers for TCR Jbeta segments was used. The CDR3 region of rearranged TCR beta genes was amplified from genomic DNA by a multiplex PCR assay. Amplified TCR beta libraries were sequenced as 87-base-pair reads on the Illumina HiSeq System. For the original study's pipeline: In a later analysis, 80 million or so unique TCR beta chains were counted across the roughly 670 repertoires, and around 10 million of these chains were shared by at least two donors. Raw reads were error-corrected and collapsed into unique sequences by a nearest-neighbor algorithm in which closely related sequences were merged to remove PCR and sequencing errors. Alignment of CDR3 sequences to IMGT reference sequences was used to assign V, D and J gene segments. Each retained sequence needed at least a six-nucleotide match to both a V gene segment and a J gene segment. A rearrangement was called productive if the CDR3 had no stop codons and remained in frame with V and J, and every other rearrangement was called non-productive. Following IMGT convention, CDR3 was defined as the stretch from the second conserved V-encoded cysteine to the conserved J-encoded phenylalanine. The earlier analysis of 587 of the donors excluded any sequence lacking an unambiguous match to a single V gene segment. An earlier analysis of several hundred of the donors called V segments functional above 56.7% productive rearrangements and segregating when the between-donor standard deviation exceeded 5%. A statistical classification framework was built for diagnosing cytomegalovirus status from the catalog of TCR beta chain sequences. V and J gene assignment, in a later analysis, came from comparing TCR nucleotide sequences with IMGT/GENE-DB human TR gene sequences. The TCRdist pipeline was used in a later analysis to assign CDR3 sequences and most-parsimonious VDJ recombination scenarios. In a later analysis, every TCR beta chain was defined by the combination of its CDR3 amino acid sequence and its V-gene family, and reads without a unique V-gene family were dropped. A later analysis removed 600 or so highly shared, low-generation-probability nucleotide sequences to deal with suspected cross-contamination and a sequencing artifact. In a later analysis, a clonal expansion index for each public chain was calculated from normalized within-repertoire ranks of inferred template counts. A later analysis computed generation probabilities with a VDJ recombination model fitted to out-of-frame rearrangements, and checked the results against IGoR. In a later analysis, hypergeometric tests were used to score TCR-TCR, TCR-HLA and TCR-CMV co-occurrence, with a repertoire-size bias correction applied to TCR pairs. A later analysis estimated false discovery rates by permuting HLA or CMV assignments 20 times. In a later analysis, co-occurring TCRs were grouped using DBSCAN, and TCRdist sequence similarity was added for clustering within HLA-allele-positive subsets. Repertoires with fewer than 30,000 or more than 120,000 public chains were left out of co-occurrence clustering, as were about 5 repertoires with anomalous nucleotide sharing. TCRdb's version of the immuneACCESS table is confined to in-frame rearrangements and falls short of the full clone set. An unresolved V gene accounts for under half of the shortfall where checked; the remainder is of unknown origin. The DNA was the basis for D and trimming; V, J and clone size are from that table. The sample table records approximately 110,000 clones; about two thirds of these occur just once. Approximately 5.5% of the sample comes from the top ten.

The cohort was made up of 666 healthy bone marrow donors. At the time of sampling, all cohort members were nominally healthy, though unrecorded immune exposures were likely present. The donor tested CMV seropositive and was one of the 289 seropositive cohort members. A peripheral blood sample was provided by each donor, and peripheral blood mononuclear cells were used for TCR beta sequencing. The Qiagen DNeasy Blood Extraction Kit was used to extract genomic DNA from the blood cell samples. What the authors observed across the whole study: CMV serostatus was the only immune exposure information available for the cohort. Linkage disequilibrium might explain the correlated functional status among segregating V segments, but an unknown experimental factor could not be excluded. The classifier was reported to diagnose cytomegalovirus status with high specificity and sensitivity in both the original and validation cohorts. Strong co-occurrence of HLA alleles, especially DR and DQ, made assigning TCR associations to individual alleles difficult. An association between a missense DCLRE1C variant and V-gene and J-gene trimming of TCR beta chains was found in a later genetic analysis and replicated in an independent cohort. Because the 87-base-pair reads could not distinguish some IMGT-functional V segments, including TRBV6-2 and TRBV6-3, those segments were excluded. While some public TCRs were present in many individuals, most TCR sequences turned up only very rarely across donors. In vitro tests confirmed that a few of the cytomegalovirus-associated TCR beta chains recognize cytomegalovirus antigens. In the study, roughly 160 TCR beta chains were listed as associated with cytomegalovirus. An earlier analysis of 450 to 750 of the donors showed that most TCR beta V segments appeared in productive rearrangements either about 90% or about 30% of the time, which broadly matched IMGT annotations. At a false discovery rate of 0.05, a later analysis linked 15,000 to 20,000 TCR beta sequences to specific HLA alleles. A cluster of highly shared sequence variants was judged likely to be a technical artifact of the sequencing pipeline. Most CMV-associated TCR beta chains appeared to be HLA-restricted in a later analysis, and the HLA associations seemed to be driven largely by CMV exposure. In a later analysis, HLA-associated TCR beta chains were found to be more clonally expanded and to have lower generation probabilities than equally common non-associated chains. Because HLA typing was unavailable for some donors at each locus, only the typed subset was used in association tests. Because counts were too low, 15 to 20 rarely observed V segments, including chromosome 9 orphons, were excluded from the earlier analysis of around 640 of the donors. This cohort had only TCR beta chains sequenced, and the lack of alpha or paired-chain data limited which features could be detected. A further reported finding was that TCR beta sequences accurately predicted the HLA-A and HLA-B alleles for most subjects in the first cohort. Compared with the approximately 670-donor mean, donors in an Asian-associated ancestry cluster had fewer N-insertions in productive TCRs, according to a later genetic analysis. The authors suggested that the approach could potentially be generalized to other disease states and immunological phenotypes. Several of the top co-occurrence clusters appeared to be linked to parvovirus B19, influenza, CMV and Epstein-Barr virus, according to a later analysis. In a later analysis, TCR association rates were found to vary across HLA loci, with the most associated TCRs seen for DRB1 alleles and the fewest for HLA-C alleles. Sequencing depth was assumed to be roughly uniform across donors in the presence/absence analyses, though that assumption may not hold.

The CDR3 goes from the cysteine to the phenylalanine over 15 residues. The entry retains the CDR3 DNA only, 45 bases that are in frame from base 1. As encoded in the germline V gene, CDR1 is SGHDT while CDR2 is YYEEEE. Trimming leaves V shorter by 0 bases and J shorter by 10 bases, with the junction holding 9 bases beyond the gene matches. Source material: PBMCs. The receptor's source is a woman in her seventies in good health and CMV-seropositive. The sequence links TRBV5-6 to TRBJ2-1, and 8 junctional nucleotides match TRBD1. In nucleotide form, the sequence is TGTGCCAGCAGCTTGGGGACAGGGAATTATTGGGAGCAGTTCTTC. This sequence encodes CASSLGTGNYWEQFF.